This TCR beta chain was recorded in a study of CXCR3-negative and CXCR3-positive naive CD8 T cells. Study-wide background: Roughly 1.5 +/- 0.3 million TRB reads came from each library, giving about 135 million in total. Regarding the study as a whole: Cryopreserved cells partially lost CXCR3 expression, and fresh PBMCs were used in most assays. Both of the naive subsets showed about the same high diversity, but memory CD8+ cells had much less.

Germline lookup yields CDR1 MNHEY and CDR2 SVGAGI. This CDR3 spans 14 amino acids. In triplicate, each CD8+ T cell subset was sorted at some 300,000 cells per replicate. All TRB cDNA libraries came from 5' RACE performed with UMI labels. TCRdb reworked the 5' RACE reads into one entry per CDR3 protein, no DNA. This listing includes about 66,000 distinct CDR3 sequences. To note about this clonotype: Its antigen remains unknown.

The sequencing input was naive CXCR3- CD8+ T cells from blood. Described subset: CD45RO-CCR7+CD27+CD95- naive CD8+ T cells lacking CXCR3 (TNR3-). The receptor comes from a human donor in good health. Some clones in this sample may be carry-over from other donors' samples. This chain links TRBV6-5 with TRBJ2-2. CDR3 region: CASRQEAFTGELFF.